This TCR beta chain came from a study of graft-versus-host responses after intestinal transplantation. At the level of the study: The recipients all started with anti-thymocyte globulin induction and then took tacrolimus and steroids for 3 to 4 years. Study conclusions and caveats: Within the allografts of patients who had graft-donor T cell macrochimerism, graft-versus-host to host-versus-graft clonal ratios were high. GvH clones turned up in recipient marrow; some had shown up first in ileum or blood. The study associated peak circulating GvH clone levels with early post-transplant HvG declines.

As concerns this clone: Its antigen is undetermined.

Sequenced by immunoSEQ multiplex PCR; TCRdb stores in-frame clones only, minus some. The profile covers around 92,000 clones, with roughly 83% appearing a single time and under 1.5% taken by the ten largest. The sequences come from PBMCs, collected 255 days after intestinal transplant. This TCR derives from a human patient who received an intestinal transplant, so some T cells may come from the graft donor.

The CDR3 protein is CASSQETGGFYEQYF. The CDR3 DNA follows: TGCGCCAGCAGCCAAGAAACAGGGGGTTTCTACGAGCAGTACTTC. The chain employs TRBV4-1 and TRBJ2-7; TRBD1 agrees at 8 bases. The CDR3 is made up of 15 amino acids. Germline V lookup: CDR1 MGHRA, CDR2 YSYEKL. J lost 3 bases, V lost 0 bases, and 4 bases had no gene match.